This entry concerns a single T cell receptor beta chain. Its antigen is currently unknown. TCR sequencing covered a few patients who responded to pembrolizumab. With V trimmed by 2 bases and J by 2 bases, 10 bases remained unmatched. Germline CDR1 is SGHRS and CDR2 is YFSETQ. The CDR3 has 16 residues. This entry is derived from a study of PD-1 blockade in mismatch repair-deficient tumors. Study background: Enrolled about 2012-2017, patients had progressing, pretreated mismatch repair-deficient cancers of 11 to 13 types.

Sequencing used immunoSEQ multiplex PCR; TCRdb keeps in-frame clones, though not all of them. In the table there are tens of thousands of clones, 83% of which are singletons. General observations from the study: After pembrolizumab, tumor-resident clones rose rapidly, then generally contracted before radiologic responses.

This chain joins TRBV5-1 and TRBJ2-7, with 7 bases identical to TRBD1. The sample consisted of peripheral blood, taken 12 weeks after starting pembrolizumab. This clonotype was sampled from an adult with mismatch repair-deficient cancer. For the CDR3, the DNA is TGCGCCAGCAGCTTACAAGGGCCGGGACAGCCCTACGAGCAGTACTTC. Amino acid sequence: CASSLQGPGQPYEQYF.